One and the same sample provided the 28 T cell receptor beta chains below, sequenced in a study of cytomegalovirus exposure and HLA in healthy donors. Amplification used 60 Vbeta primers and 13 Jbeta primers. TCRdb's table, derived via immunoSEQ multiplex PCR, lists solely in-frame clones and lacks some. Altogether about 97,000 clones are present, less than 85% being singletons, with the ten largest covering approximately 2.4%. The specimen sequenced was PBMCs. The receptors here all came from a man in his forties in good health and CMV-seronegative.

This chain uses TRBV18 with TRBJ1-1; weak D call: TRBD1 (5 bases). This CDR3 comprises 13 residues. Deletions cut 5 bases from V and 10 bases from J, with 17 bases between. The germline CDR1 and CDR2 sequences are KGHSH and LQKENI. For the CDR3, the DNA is TGTGCCAGCTCAGAACGGGACTTGGGAAGAGCTTTCTTT. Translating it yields CASSERDLGRAFF.

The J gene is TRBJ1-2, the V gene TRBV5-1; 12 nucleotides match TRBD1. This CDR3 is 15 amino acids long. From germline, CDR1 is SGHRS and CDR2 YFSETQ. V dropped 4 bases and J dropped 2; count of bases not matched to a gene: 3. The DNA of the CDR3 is TGCGCCAGCAGCCCAGGGACAGGGGGCAACTATGGCTACACCTTC. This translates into CASSPGTGGNYGYTF.

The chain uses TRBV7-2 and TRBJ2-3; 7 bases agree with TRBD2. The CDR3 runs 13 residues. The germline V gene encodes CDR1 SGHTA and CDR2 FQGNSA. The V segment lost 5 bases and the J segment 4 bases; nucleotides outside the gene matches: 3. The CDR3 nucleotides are TGTGCCAGCAGCCGGGACTATTCAGATACGCAGTATTTT. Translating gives CASSRDYSDTQYF. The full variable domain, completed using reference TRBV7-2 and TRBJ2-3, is GAGVSQSPSNKVTEKGKDVELRCDPISGHTALYWYRQSLGQGLEFLIYFQGNSAPDKSGLPSDRFSAERTGGSVSTLTIQRTQQEDSAVYLCASSRDYSDTQYFGPGTRLTVL.

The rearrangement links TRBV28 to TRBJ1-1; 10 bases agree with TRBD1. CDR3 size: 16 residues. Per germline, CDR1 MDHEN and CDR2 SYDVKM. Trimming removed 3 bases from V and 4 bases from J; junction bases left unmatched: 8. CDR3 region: CASSFRPGQGGTEAFF. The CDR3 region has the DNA TGTGCCAGCAGTTTTAGGCCTGGACAGGGGGGCACTGAAGCTTTCTTT.

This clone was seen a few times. CDR3 amino acids: CATSRARTGVGSPLHF. In nucleotides, the CDR3 is TGTGCCACCAGCAGAGCCCGGACGGGAGTGGGGTCACCCCTCCACTTT. The chain couples TRBV15 to TRBJ1-6; D unresolved. The CDR3 extends over 16 amino acids. CDR1 LNHNV and CDR2 YYDKDF come from the germline V gene (reference sequence). With 1 base removed from V and 10 bases from J, the gap between germline ends came to 17 bases.

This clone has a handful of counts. The chain's CDR3 is CASRQGGTNEKLFF. CDR3 coding DNA: TGTGCCAGTAGGCAGGGTGGAACTAATGAAAAACTGTTTTTT. The chain recombines TRBV19 with TRBJ1-4; D perhaps matches TRBD1 (5 bases). Trimming took 6 bases from V and 1 from J, leaving 9 bases between them. This CDR3 comprises 14 residues. Germline CDR1 reads LNHDA; CDR2 reads SQIVND (reference sequence).

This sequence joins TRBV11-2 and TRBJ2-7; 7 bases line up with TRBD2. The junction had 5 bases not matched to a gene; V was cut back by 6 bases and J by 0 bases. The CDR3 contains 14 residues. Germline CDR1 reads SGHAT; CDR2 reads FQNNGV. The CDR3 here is CASRGGGSSYEQYF. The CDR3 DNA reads TGTGCCAGCAGGGGCGGGGGAAGCTCCTACGAGCAGTACTTC.

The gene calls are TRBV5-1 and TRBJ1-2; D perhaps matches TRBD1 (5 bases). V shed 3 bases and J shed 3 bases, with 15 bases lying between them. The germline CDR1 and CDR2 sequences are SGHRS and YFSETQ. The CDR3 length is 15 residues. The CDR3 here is CASSWEGIGDYGYTF. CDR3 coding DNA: TGCGCCAGCAGCTGGGAAGGGATAGGGGACTATGGCTACACCTTC.

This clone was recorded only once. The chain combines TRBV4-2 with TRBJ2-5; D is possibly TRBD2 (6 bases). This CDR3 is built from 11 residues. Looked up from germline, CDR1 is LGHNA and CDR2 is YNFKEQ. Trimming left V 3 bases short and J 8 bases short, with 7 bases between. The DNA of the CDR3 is TGTGCCAGCAGCCAGGGGGGAACCCAGTACTTC. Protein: CASSQGGTQYF.

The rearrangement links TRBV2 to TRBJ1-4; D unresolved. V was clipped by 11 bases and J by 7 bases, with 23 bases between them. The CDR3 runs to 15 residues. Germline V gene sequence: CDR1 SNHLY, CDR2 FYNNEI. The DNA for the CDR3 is TGTGCCGTAAAAGGGAGGGCACGGGGAGGTGAAAAACTGTTTTTT. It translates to CAVKGRARGGEKLFF.

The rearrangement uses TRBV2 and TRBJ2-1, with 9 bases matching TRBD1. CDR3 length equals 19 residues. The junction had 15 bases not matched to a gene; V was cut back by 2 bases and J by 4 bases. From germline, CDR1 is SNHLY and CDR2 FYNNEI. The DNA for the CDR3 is TGTGCCAGCAGTGAACGGTCCTCCTACTCCGGGACAGGGTACAATGAGCAGTTCTTC. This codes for CASSERSSYSGTGYNEQFF. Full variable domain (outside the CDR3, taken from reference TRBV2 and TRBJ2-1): EPEVTQTPSHQVTQMGQEVILRCVPISNHLYFYWYRQILGQKVEFLVSFYNNEISEKSEIFDDQFSVERPDGSNFTLKIRSTKLEDSAMYFCASSERSSYSGTGYNEQFFGPGTRLTVL.

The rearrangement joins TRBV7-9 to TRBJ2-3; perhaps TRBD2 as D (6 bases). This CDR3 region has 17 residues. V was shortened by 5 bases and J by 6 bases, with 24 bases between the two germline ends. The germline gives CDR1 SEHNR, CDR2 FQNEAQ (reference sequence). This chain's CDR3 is CASSGGWGVNTADTQYF. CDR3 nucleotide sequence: TGTGCCAGCAGCGGGGGTTGGGGGGTAAATACAGCGGATACGCAGTATTTT.

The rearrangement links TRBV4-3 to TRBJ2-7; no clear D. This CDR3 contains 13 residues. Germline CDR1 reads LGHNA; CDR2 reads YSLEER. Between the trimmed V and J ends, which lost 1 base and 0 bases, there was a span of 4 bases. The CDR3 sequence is CASSQAVSYEQYF. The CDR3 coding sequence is TGCGCCAGCAGCCAAGCGGTCTCCTACGAGCAGTACTTC.

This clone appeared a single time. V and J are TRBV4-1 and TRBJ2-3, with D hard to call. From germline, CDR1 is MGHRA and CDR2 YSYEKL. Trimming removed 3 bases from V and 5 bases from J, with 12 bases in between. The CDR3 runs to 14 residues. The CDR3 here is CASSQSTGRDTQYF. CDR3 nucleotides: TGCGCCAGCAGCCAGTCAACGGGTAGAGATACGCAGTATTTT.

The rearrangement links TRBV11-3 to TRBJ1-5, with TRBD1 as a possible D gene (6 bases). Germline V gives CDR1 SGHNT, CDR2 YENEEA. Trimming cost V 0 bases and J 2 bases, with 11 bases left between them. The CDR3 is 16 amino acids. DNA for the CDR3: TGTGCCAGCAGCTTAGAGCCGGACAGTCGCAATCAGCCCCAGCATTTT. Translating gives CASSLEPDSRNQPQHF.

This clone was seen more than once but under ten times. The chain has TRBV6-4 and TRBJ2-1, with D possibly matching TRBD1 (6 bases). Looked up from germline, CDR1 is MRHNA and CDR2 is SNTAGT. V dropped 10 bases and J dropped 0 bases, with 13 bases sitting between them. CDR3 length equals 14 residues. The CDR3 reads CANTTGSSYNEQFF. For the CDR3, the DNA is TGTGCCAACACTACAGGGAGCTCCTACAATGAGCAGTTCTTC.

This CDR3 reads CASSESTGYGYTF. Written as DNA, the CDR3 is TGCGCCAGCAGTGAGTCTACAGGCTATGGCTACACCTTC. V is TRBV10-1 and J is TRBJ1-2; the D gene is possibly TRBD1 (5 bases). This CDR3 has 13 amino acids. The germline V gene encodes CDR1 WNHNN and CDR2 SYGVQD (reference sequence). Trimming took 0 bases from V and 4 from J, leaving 6 bases between them.

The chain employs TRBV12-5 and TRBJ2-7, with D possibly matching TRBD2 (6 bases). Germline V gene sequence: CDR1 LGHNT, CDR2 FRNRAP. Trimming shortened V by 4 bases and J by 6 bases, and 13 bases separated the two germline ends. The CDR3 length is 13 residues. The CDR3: CASGSGTSGEQYF. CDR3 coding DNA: TGTGCTAGTGGTTCCGGGACTTCCGGCGAGCAGTACTTC.

The CDR3, as DNA: TGTGCCAGCAGCTTCGGCGGGTCCACAGATACGCAGTATTTT. This sequence encodes CASSFGGSTDTQYF. The chain recombines TRBV7-3 with TRBJ2-3; a weak D match, TRBD2 (5 bases). The CDR3 is 14 amino acids. Trimming took off 3 bases at V and 2 bases at J, with 9 bases between the two ends. The V gene's germline CDR1 is SGHTA and CDR2 FQGTGA.

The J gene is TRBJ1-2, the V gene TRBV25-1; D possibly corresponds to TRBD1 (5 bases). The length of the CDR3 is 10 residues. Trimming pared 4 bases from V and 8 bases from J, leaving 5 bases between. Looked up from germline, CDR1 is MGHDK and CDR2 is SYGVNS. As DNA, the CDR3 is TGTGCCAGCAGTGGGGGCGGCTACACCTTC. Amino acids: CASSGGGYTF.

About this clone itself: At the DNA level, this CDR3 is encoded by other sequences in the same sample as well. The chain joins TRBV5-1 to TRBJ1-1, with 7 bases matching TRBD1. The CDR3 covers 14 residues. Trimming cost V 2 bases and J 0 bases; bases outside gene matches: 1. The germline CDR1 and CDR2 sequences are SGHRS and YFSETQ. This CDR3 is CASSFTGVNTEAFF. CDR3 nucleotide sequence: TGCGCCAGCAGCTTTACAGGGGTGAACACTGAAGCTTTCTTT.

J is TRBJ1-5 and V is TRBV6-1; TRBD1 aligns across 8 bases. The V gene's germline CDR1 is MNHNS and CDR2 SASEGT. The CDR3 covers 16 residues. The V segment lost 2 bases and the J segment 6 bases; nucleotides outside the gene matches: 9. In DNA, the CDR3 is TGTGCCAGCAGTGAACTTCTACGACAGGGGCGTCAGCCCCAGCATTTT. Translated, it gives CASSELLRQGRQPQHF.

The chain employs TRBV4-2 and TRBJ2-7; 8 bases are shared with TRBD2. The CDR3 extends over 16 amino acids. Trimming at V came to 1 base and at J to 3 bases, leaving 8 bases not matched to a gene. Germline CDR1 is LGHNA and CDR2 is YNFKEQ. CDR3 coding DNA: TGTGCCAGCAGCCAAGCTCCCGGGACTAGGGGCTACGAGCAGTACTTC. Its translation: CASSQAPGTRGYEQYF.

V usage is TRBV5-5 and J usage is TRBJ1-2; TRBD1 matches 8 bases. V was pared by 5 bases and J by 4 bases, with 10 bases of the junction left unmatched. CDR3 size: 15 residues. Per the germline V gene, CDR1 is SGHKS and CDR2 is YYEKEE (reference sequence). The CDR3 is CASRDRGGQVYGYTF. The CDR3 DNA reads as TGTGCCAGCAGAGACAGGGGCGGCCAGGTCTATGGCTACACCTTC.

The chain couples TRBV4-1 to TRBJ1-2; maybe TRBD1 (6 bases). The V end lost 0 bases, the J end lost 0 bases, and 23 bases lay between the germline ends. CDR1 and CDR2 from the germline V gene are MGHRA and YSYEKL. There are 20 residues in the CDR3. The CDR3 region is CASSQDRSRDKGLSNYGYTF. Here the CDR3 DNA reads TGCGCCAGCAGCCAAGATCGGTCCCGGGACAAGGGCCTTTCTAACTATGGCTACACCTTC.

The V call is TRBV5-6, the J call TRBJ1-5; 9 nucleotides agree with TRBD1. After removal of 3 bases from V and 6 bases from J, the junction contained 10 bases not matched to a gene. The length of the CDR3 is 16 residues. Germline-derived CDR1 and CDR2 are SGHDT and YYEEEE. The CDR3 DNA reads TGTGCCAGCAGCTCTCTCCGAACAGGGGGCGGTCAGCCCCAGCATTTT. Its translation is CASSSLRTGGGQPQHF.

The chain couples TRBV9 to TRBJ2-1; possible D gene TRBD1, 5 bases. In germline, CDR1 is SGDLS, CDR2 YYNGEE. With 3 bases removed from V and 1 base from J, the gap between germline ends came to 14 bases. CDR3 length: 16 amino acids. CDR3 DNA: TGTGCCAGCAGCGCCGCCTTACAGGTTTCCTACAATGAGCAGTTCTTC. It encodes CASSAALQVSYNEQFF.

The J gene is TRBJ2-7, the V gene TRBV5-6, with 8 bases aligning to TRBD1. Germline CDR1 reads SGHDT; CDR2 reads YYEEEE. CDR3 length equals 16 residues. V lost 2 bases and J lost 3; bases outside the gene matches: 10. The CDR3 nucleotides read TGTGCCAGCAGCTTTGGACAGGGAAATCTATACTACGAGCAGTACTTC. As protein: CASSFGQGNLYYEQYF.